This passage covers 22 T cell receptor beta chains from one sample sequenced in a study of cytomegalovirus exposure and HLA in healthy donors. The primer mix had 60 Vbeta and 13 Jbeta primers. Method: immunoSEQ multiplex PCR; TCRdb's copy keeps in-frame clones and lacks some. The sample yields 85,000 to 130,000 clones, roughly 80% seen once. Material: PBMCs. These receptors all come from a man aged 60 to 69 in good health and CMV-seronegative.

The chain uses TRBV28 and TRBJ1-2, with D possibly matching TRBD1 (5 bases). This CDR3 spans 13 amino acids. CDR1 MDHEN and CDR2 SYDVKM come from the germline V gene. Deletions cut 4 bases from V and 4 bases from J, with 10 bases between. CDR3 coding DNA: TGTGCCAGCAGTTCAACAGGCTTCTATGGCTACACCTTC. Translating it yields CASSSTGFYGYTF.

This clone was observed a handful of times. V gene TRBV7-8 combines with J gene TRBJ1-2, with D perhaps TRBD1 (6 bases). CDR3 length: 15 amino acids. The V gene's germline CDR1 is SGHVS and CDR2 FQNEAQ. V lost 0 bases to trimming and J lost 2 bases, with 10 bases between them. The chain's CDR3 is CASSLAGAGNYGYTF. The CDR3 DNA follows: TGTGCCAGCAGCTTAGCGGGGGCAGGGAACTATGGCTACACCTTC.

The CDR3 loop is CASSLIVENAYGYTF. The CDR3 region has the DNA TGTGCCAGCAGCTTAATAGTTGAGAATGCCTATGGCTACACCTTC. The rearrangement uses TRBV7-8 and TRBJ1-2; D is unclear. Trimming removed 2 bases from V and 4 bases from J, with 14 bases in between. Germline CDR1 reads SGHVS; CDR2 reads FQNEAQ. This CDR3 contains 15 residues.

This clone appeared a single time. The chain joins TRBV2 to TRBJ2-5; the D gene is possibly TRBD1 (6 bases). Deletions cut 6 bases from V and 1 base from J, with 9 bases between. Germline lookup yields CDR1 SNHLY and CDR2 FYNNEI. The CDR3 extends over 13 amino acids. In DNA form, the CDR3 reads TGTGCCAGCAGAGACAGGCCCCAAGAGACCCAGTACTTC. Amino acids: CASRDRPQETQYF.

V is TRBV2 and J is TRBJ2-2; TRBD2 matches 8 bases. The length of the CDR3 is 15 residues. J gave up 6 bases and V 6 bases, and 9 bases lay outside the gene matches. Germline V gives CDR1 SNHLY, CDR2 FYNNEI. CDR3 in amino acids: CASSLNYGRAGELFF. The CDR3 region has the DNA TGTGCCAGCAGCCTCAATTACGGGAGGGCCGGGGAGCTGTTTTTT.

This clone was observed a few times. The chain has TRBV19 and TRBJ1-1; 9 bases are shared with TRBD1. Germline loops: CDR1 LNHDA, CDR2 SQIVND (reference sequence). With V trimmed by 5 bases and J by 11 bases, 9 bases remained unmatched. The CDR3 has 13 amino acids. CDR3 bases: TGTGCCAGTAGTTTCAACCGGGACAGGGCGGCTTTCTTT. Protein sequence: CASSFNRDRAAFF.

The chain couples TRBV21-1 to TRBJ1-5; TRBD1, the D gene given by the table, was not confirmed from the DNA. TRBV21-1 is noted as a pseudogene. The CDR3 sequence is 16 residues long. The CDR3 is CASSKSTGKDTQPQHF. The DNA for the CDR3 is TGTGCCAGCAGCAAAAGTACAGGGAAGGATACTCAGCCCCAGCATTTT.

The rearrangement joins TRBV7-2 to TRBJ2-6, with 7 bases that match TRBD2. V lost 1 base to trimming and J lost 0 bases; unmatched junction nucleotides: 0. Germline V gene lookup returns CDR1 SGHTA and CDR2 FQGNSA. The CDR3 runs 16 residues. The DNA for the CDR3 is TGTGCCAGCAGCTTAGGGGGGGGCTCTGGGGCCAACGTCCTGACTTTC. Amino acid sequence: CASSLGGGSGANVLTF.

The J gene is TRBJ2-3, the V gene TRBV5-1; 7 nucleotides agree with TRBD2. Germline V gene data show CDR1 as SGHRS and CDR2 as YFSETQ. The CDR3 is 16 residues long. Trimming cost V 4 bases and J 4 bases; bases outside gene matches: 12. The CDR3 nucleotides read TGCGCCAGCAGCCGTAACCCTCTGACTAGCCCAGATACGCAGTATTTT. Its protein is CASSRNPLTSPDTQYF.

The CDR3 bases are TGTGCCAGCAGTTACTCCCCACCGGAGCCAGCTTTCTTT. It translates to CASSYSPPEPAFF. The V call is TRBV6-6, the J call TRBJ1-1; D gene unclear. This CDR3 is 13 amino acids long. CDR1 and CDR2 (germline): MNHNY, SVGAGI (reference sequence). V lost 0 bases to trimming and J lost 10 bases, with 12 bases between them.

This clone was seen just once. The rearrangement uses TRBV29-1 and TRBJ2-5; TRBD2 matches at 8 bases. Per germline, CDR1 SQVTM and CDR2 ANQGSEA. The V gene end was trimmed by 7 bases and the J gene end by 1 base; junction bases not matched to a gene: 8. CDR3 length: 14 amino acids. CDR3: CSAPGGVGQETQYF. The CDR3 DNA sequence: TGCAGCGCCCCGGGGGGGGTTGGCCAAGAGACCCAGTACTTC.

The CDR3 coding sequence is TGTGCCAGCAGCATCTGGACAGGATTAACCTACGAGCAGTACTTC. Protein product: CASSIWTGLTYEQYF. The chain has TRBV5-4 and TRBJ2-5; 7 bases are shared with TRBD1. The end of the DNA fits TRBJ2-7 better, so the J call may be wrong. Looked up from germline, CDR1 is SGHNT and CDR2 is YYREEE (reference sequence). This CDR3 contains 15 residues.

The CDR3 loop reads CSVEGRAGQGTDTQYF. The CDR3 nucleotides are TGCAGCGTTGAAGGAAGGGCGGGACAGGGTACAGATACGCAGTATTTT. The V gene is TRBV29-1, the J gene TRBJ2-3; TRBD1 aligns across 9 bases. CDR3 length equals 16 residues. From germline, CDR1 is SQVTM and CDR2 ANQGSEA. Unmatched junction bases numbered 8, after V lost 1 base and J lost 3 bases.

The chain has TRBV7-3 and TRBJ2-2; the match to TRBD2 covers 9 bases. The ends lost 4 bases at V and 0 bases at J; junction bases unmatched: 3. Germline CDR1 and CDR2: SGHTA and FQGTGA. The CDR3 is 16 amino acids. The DNA of the CDR3 is TGTGCCAGCAGCTCTAGCGGGGACGCGAACACCGGGGAGCTGTTTTTT. Its protein product is CASSSSGDANTGELFF.

The chain couples TRBV4-3 to TRBJ2-5; tentative D call: TRBD1 (5 bases). The V gene lost 3 bases and the J gene lost 3 bases, with 14 bases spanning the gap. Per germline, CDR1 LGHNA and CDR2 YSLEER. The CDR3 runs 15 residues. DNA for the CDR3: TGCGCCAGCAGCCAGAACGCAGGGCTTGAAGAGACCCAGTACTTC. As protein: CASSQNAGLEETQYF.

This chain joins TRBV6-1 and TRBJ1-4, with D tentatively TRBD1 (6 bases). The CDR3 covers 14 residues. Trimming stripped 5 bases from V and 6 bases from J, with 13 bases between. Looked up from germline, CDR1 is MNHNS and CDR2 is SASEGT. As DNA, the CDR3 is TGTGCCAGCAGTCAACAGGGCCAGTATGAAAAACTGTTTTTT. Protein sequence: CASSQQGQYEKLFF.

In DNA form, the CDR3 reads TGTGCCTGGAGTCCGACAGGGCTCAACTATGGCTACACCTTC. Protein product: CAWSPTGLNYGYTF. The chain couples TRBV30 to TRBJ1-2; 7 bases align to TRBD1. Germline values: CDR1 GTSNPN, CDR2 SVGIG (reference sequence). The CDR3 consists of 14 residues. The junction had 5 bases not matched to a gene; V was cut back by 2 bases and J by 2 bases.

J is TRBJ1-1 and V is TRBV25-1; no clear D gene. Deletions cut 6 bases from V and 10 bases from J, with 15 bases between. There are 12 residues in the CDR3. The germline CDR1 and CDR2 sequences are MGHDK and SYGVNS. The CDR3 region is CASRKGGVGAFF. In nucleotides, the CDR3 is TGTGCCAGCAGAAAGGGAGGCGTCGGAGCTTTCTTT.

The chain uses TRBV5-1 and TRBJ2-5; 10 bases are shared with TRBD1. CDR1 and CDR2 (germline): SGHRS, YFSETQ. V gave up 3 bases and J gave up 3 bases; unmatched junction bases: 8. The CDR3 extends over 16 amino acids. CDR3 sequence (DNA): TGCGCCAGCAGCTCGAGGGACAGGGGCTTCGAAGAGACCCAGTACTTC. It codes for CASSSRDRGFEETQYF.

The J gene is TRBJ2-1, the V gene TRBV2, with TRBD1 matching over 8 bases. There are 15 residues in the CDR3. Trimming removed 7 bases from V and 7 bases from J; junction bases left unmatched: 12. Germline CDR1 reads SNHLY; CDR2 reads FYNNEI. The CDR3 is CASIRQGSKVNEQFF. In DNA, the CDR3 is TGTGCCAGCATTCGACAGGGGAGTAAAGTTAATGAGCAGTTCTTC.

The rearrangement joins TRBV11-1 to TRBJ1-1; possible D gene TRBD1, 5 bases. The V end lost 5 bases, the J end lost 11 bases, and 15 bases lay between the germline ends. This CDR3 has 12 residues. Germline V gene lookup returns CDR1 SGHAT and CDR2 FQDESV (reference sequence). Written as DNA, the CDR3 is TGTGCCAGCAGCCCAACCGCCGGGGGGGCTTTCTTT. Translating gives CASSPTAGGAFF.

The CDR3 region has the DNA TGTGCCATCAGAGGGGCCGGGGGCACTGAAGCTTTCTTT. Its protein is CAIRGAGGTEAFF. V gene TRBV10-3 combines with J gene TRBJ1-1, with a possible D match to TRBD1 (5 bases). V lost 6 bases to trimming and J lost 4 bases, with 12 bases between them. CDR3 size: 13 residues. The germline gives CDR1 ENHRY, CDR2 SYGVKD.